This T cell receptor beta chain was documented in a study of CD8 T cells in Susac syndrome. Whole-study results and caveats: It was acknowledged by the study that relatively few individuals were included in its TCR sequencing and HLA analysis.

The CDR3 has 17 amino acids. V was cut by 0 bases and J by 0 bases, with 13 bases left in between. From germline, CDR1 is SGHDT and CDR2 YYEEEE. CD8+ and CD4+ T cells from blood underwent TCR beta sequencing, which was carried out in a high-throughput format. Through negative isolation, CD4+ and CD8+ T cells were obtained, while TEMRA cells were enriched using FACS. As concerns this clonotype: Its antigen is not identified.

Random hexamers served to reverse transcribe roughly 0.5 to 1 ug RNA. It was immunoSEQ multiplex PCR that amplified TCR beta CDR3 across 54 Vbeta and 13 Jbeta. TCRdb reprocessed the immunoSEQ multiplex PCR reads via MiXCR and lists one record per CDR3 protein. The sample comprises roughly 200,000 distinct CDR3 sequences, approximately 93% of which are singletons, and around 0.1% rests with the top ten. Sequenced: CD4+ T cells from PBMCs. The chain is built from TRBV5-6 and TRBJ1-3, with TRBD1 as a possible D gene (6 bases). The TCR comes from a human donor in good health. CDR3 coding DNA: TGTGCCAGCAGCTTGGTTCCGGGGGCTACCTCTGGAAACACCATATATTTT. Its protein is CASSLVPGATSGNTIYF.